One and the same sample provided the 31 T cell receptor beta chains below, sequenced in a study of OX40 agonist ivuxolimab in advanced cancers. Sequencing was performed with immunoSEQ multiplex PCR; in TCRdb, only in-frame clones are kept and a portion is missing. The sample yields about 28,000 clones, less than 90% seen once. The input for sequencing was CD4+ or CD8+ T cells sorted from blood, taken in a trial of the OX40 agonist ivuxolimab. These receptor sequences come from an adult with an advanced solid tumor such as melanoma, head and neck, liver or kidney cancer.

By share, this clone counts as medium-sized. V gene TRBV27 combines with J gene TRBJ1-1; TRBD1 matches 8 bases. This CDR3 is 13 amino acids long. Germline assignment: CDR1 MNHEY and CDR2 SMNVEV (reference sequence). Germline trimming cut 3 bases from V and 7 bases from J; bases unmatched to any gene: 4. The CDR3 here is CASSLYTGGEAFF. The CDR3 DNA sequence: TGTGCCAGCAGTTTGTATACAGGGGGTGAAGCTTTCTTT.

This chain links TRBV6-5 with TRBJ2-7, with a weak D call TRBD2 (5 bases). The V gene lost 5 bases and the J gene lost 5 bases, with 13 bases spanning the gap. Germline lookup yields CDR1 MNHEY and CDR2 SVGAGI. This CDR3 comprises 13 residues. CDR3 sequence reads: CASSQLVGDEQYF. CDR3 nucleotide sequence: TGTGCCAGCAGTCAACTCGTCGGGGACGAGCAGTACTTC.

The chain has TRBV7-9 and TRBJ1-3; no clear D gene. The CDR3 contains 15 residues. V was cut by 6 bases and J by 0 bases, with 12 bases left in between. Looked up from germline, CDR1 is SEHNR and CDR2 is FQNEAQ (reference sequence). CDR3 DNA sequence: TGTGCCAGCAGTCGTGGGCCACTCTCTGGAAACACCATATATTTT. It translates to CASSRGPLSGNTIYF.

This clone occurred a few times. The chain has TRBV28 and TRBJ1-2; no clear D. Deletions cut 6 bases from V and 2 bases from J, with 16 bases between. Germline CDR1 is MDHEN and CDR2 is SYDVKM. This CDR3 is 15 amino acids long. The CDR3 is CASSPQLMGNYGYTF. CDR3 DNA sequence: TGTGCCAGCAGCCCCCAACTGATGGGAAACTATGGCTACACCTTC.

This clone was seen a few times. V and J are TRBV7-9 and TRBJ2-7, with unresolved D. Germline values: CDR1 SEHNR, CDR2 FQNEAQ (reference sequence). CDR3 size: 14 residues. Between the trimmed V and J ends, which lost 1 base and 2 bases, there was a span of 9 bases. In DNA form, the CDR3 reads TGTGCCAGCAGCTTAGGCACAGCCGCCTACGAGCAGTACTTC. This codes for CASSLGTAAYEQYF.

CDR3 region: CASSDRAWNGYTF. CDR3 nucleotide sequence: TGTGCCAGCAGCGACAGGGCTTGGAATGGCTACACCTTC. V gene TRBV6-5 combines with J gene TRBJ1-2, with TRBD1 matching 7 bases. Germline CDR1 reads MNHEY; CDR2 reads SVGAGI. This CDR3 comprises 13 residues. The trim removed 6 bases at V and 6 bases at J, leaving 7 bases unmatched.

V gene TRBV5-8 combines with J gene TRBJ2-3; tentative D call: TRBD1 (5 bases). Germline V lookup: CDR1 SGHTS, CDR2 YDEGEE. The CDR3 is 13 residues long. Trimming removed 5 bases from V and 4 bases from J, with 11 bases in between. CDR3 sequence (DNA): TGTGCCAGCAGTCAAGACAGCCCAGATACGCAGTATTTT. This encodes CASSQDSPDTQYF.

This rearrangement joins TRBV28 to TRBJ2-3; 7 bases match TRBD2. There are 20 residues in the CDR3. J gave up 0 bases and V 2 bases, and 17 bases lay outside the gene matches. Germline V gene sequence: CDR1 MDHEN, CDR2 SYDVKM. The CDR3, as DNA: TGTGCCAGCAGTTTAACCCAGGGACGGGAGCGGGATTCTAGCACAGATACGCAGTATTTT. It codes for CASSLTQGRERDSSTDTQYF.

The chain employs TRBV11-2 and TRBJ2-3; possible D gene TRBD2, 6 bases. The CDR3 is made up of 13 amino acids. Germline V lookup: CDR1 SGHAT, CDR2 FQNNGV. V lost 5 bases and J lost 3, with 9 bases in between. The CDR3 spells CASSAGSTDTQYF. The CDR3 nucleotides are TGTGCCAGCAGCGCCGGGAGTACAGATACGCAGTATTTT.

This chain links TRBV19 with TRBJ2-7; D may be TRBD1 (5 bases). The CDR3 extends over 12 amino acids. Germline V CDR1 and CDR2: LNHDA, SQIVND (reference sequence). Trimming took off 2 bases at V and 6 bases at J, with 8 bases between the two ends. CDR3 amino acids: CASSIQGFEQYF. The CDR3 DNA is TGTGCCAGTAGTATACAGGGATTCGAGCAGTACTTC.

On this clone itself: The junction differs from germline at one of its ends, possibly a read error. The rearrangement joins TRBV2 to TRBJ2-2; TRBD2 might be the D (6 bases). The germline V gene has CDR1 SNHLY and CDR2 FYNNEI. This CDR3 spans 13 amino acids. CDR3 in amino acids: CARVLAQHRGAVF. The DNA of the CDR3 is TGTGCCAGAGTACTAGCTCAACACCGGGGAGCTGTTTTT.

This sequence joins TRBV28 and TRBJ2-1, with D uncertain. This CDR3 spans 16 amino acids. The V gene lost 3 bases and the J gene lost 1 base, with 13 bases spanning the gap. CDR1 is MDHEN, CDR2 SYDVKM, per germline. The CDR3, as DNA: TGTGCCAGCAGTTTCGAGTGGCTAGAGTCCTACAATGAGCAGTTCTTC. This translates into CASSFEWLESYNEQFF.

CDR3 coding DNA: TGTGCCAGCAGTCCGGGACCAAACACCGGGGAGCTGTTTTTT. Translation: CASSPGPNTGELFF. The V gene is TRBV28, the J gene TRBJ2-2; D is perhaps TRBD1 or TRBD2 (5 bases each). The germline V gene encodes CDR1 MDHEN and CDR2 SYDVKM. The CDR3 length is 14 residues. V gave up 5 bases and J gave up 2 bases, with 9 bases separating them.

This rearrangement joins TRBV28 to TRBJ2-1, with D perhaps TRBD1 (5 bases). This CDR3 has 13 residues. CDR1 is MDHEN and CDR2 is SYDVKM in the germline V gene. The V end lost 4 bases, the J end lost 5 bases, and 9 bases lay between the germline ends. The CDR3 is CASSSTDNNEQFF. In DNA form, the CDR3 reads TGTGCCAGCAGTTCGACAGATAACAATGAGCAGTTCTTC.

V and J are TRBV19 and TRBJ1-5, with 7 bases matching TRBD1. The CDR3 extends over 15 amino acids. CDR1 and CDR2 (germline): LNHDA, SQIVND (reference sequence). V was pared by 6 bases and J by 5 bases, with 10 bases of the junction left unmatched. In DNA form, the CDR3 reads TGTGCCAGTAGCGAATGGGGCAGGGGGTATCAGCCCCAGCATTTT. Its translation: CASSEWGRGYQPQHF.

The V and J genes are TRBV19 and TRBJ1-5; TRBD1 matches 7 bases. The trim removed 1 base at V and 6 bases at J, leaving 3 bases unmatched. The CDR3 loop spans 14 amino acids. CDR1 and CDR2 from the germline V gene are LNHDA and SQIVND (reference sequence). The CDR3 reads CASSIAGGPQPQHF. In DNA, the CDR3 is TGTGCCAGTAGTATAGCAGGGGGGCCTCAGCCCCAGCATTTT.

The chain is built from TRBV5-5 and TRBJ2-1; 9 bases agree with TRBD2. This CDR3 spans 15 amino acids. The V gene's germline CDR1 is SGHKS and CDR2 YYEKEE (reference sequence). With 2 bases clipped from V and 6 bases from J, the junction kept 6 bases outside the gene matches. CDR3: CASSLGGRGFNEQFF. The CDR3 coding sequence is TGTGCCAGCAGCTTAGGCGGGAGGGGGTTCAATGAGCAGTTCTTC.

The chain employs TRBV5-4 and TRBJ1-2; a weak D match, TRBD1 (5 bases). Germline CDR1 SGHNT, CDR2 YYREEE (reference sequence). V was clipped by 0 bases and J by 2 bases, with 11 bases between them. The length of the CDR3 is 15 residues. The CDR3 coding sequence is TGTGCCAGCAGCTTGGAAGCCAGGGCGAACTATGGCTACACCTTC. As protein: CASSLEARANYGYTF.

This clone was counted a few times. J is TRBJ2-7 and V is TRBV28; 7 nucleotides line up with TRBD1. The V segment lost 9 bases and the J segment 4 bases; nucleotides outside the gene matches: 9. The V gene's germline CDR1 is MDHEN and CDR2 SYDVKM. This CDR3 contains 13 residues. CDR3 in amino acids: CASKFGGQYEQYF. As DNA, the CDR3 is TGTGCCAGTAAGTTTGGGGGACAGTACGAGCAGTACTTC.

The V and J genes are TRBV7-9 and TRBJ2-3; 7 bases agree with TRBD1. Trimming removed 4 bases from V and 1 base from J; junction bases left unmatched: 5. The germline V gene has CDR1 SEHNR and CDR2 FQNEAQ (reference sequence). The CDR3 is 15 residues long. CDR3: CASSSYRGGTDTQYF. Here the CDR3 DNA reads TGTGCCAGCAGCTCCTACAGGGGTGGCACAGATACGCAGTATTTT. The variable domain in full, completed from reference TRBV7-9 and TRBJ2-3, reads DTGVSQNPRHKITKRGQNVTFRCDPISEHNRLYWYRQTLGQGPEFLTYFQNEAQLEKSRLLSDRFSAERPKGSFSTLEIQRTEQGDSAMYLCASSSYRGGTDTQYFGPGTRLTVL.

This clone was seen only a few times. V gene TRBV29-1 combines with J gene TRBJ1-6; possible D gene TRBD1, 5 bases. V gave up 8 bases and J gave up 4 bases, with 15 bases separating them. This CDR3 contains 14 residues. Germline CDR1 SQVTM, CDR2 ANQGSEA. The CDR3 region has the DNA TGCAGCCCGGGGGGAGACGCTTATAATTCACCCCTCCACTTT. Protein: CSPGGDAYNSPLHF.

This clone was detected only once. The V gene is TRBV7-9, the J gene TRBJ2-1; 9 bases line up with TRBD1. V was pared by 2 bases and J by 10 bases, with 12 bases of the junction left unmatched. The CDR3 length is 16 residues. Germline V gene data show CDR1 as SEHNR and CDR2 as FQNEAQ (reference sequence). Here the CDR3 reads CASSLTGTGRSGEQFF. The CDR3 coding sequence is TGTGCCAGCAGCTTAACCGGGACAGGGAGATCGGGGGAGCAGTTCTTC.

This clone was recorded once. The V gene is TRBV28, the J gene TRBJ2-7, with D perhaps matching TRBD1 (6 bases). Germline V gene sequence: CDR1 MDHEN, CDR2 SYDVKM. The length of the CDR3 is 15 residues. Trimming removed 2 bases from V and 3 bases from J, with 14 bases in between. The CDR3 loop reads CASSLIPGQLYEQYF. DNA of the CDR3: TGTGCCAGCAGTTTAATTCCCGGACAGCTCTACGAGCAGTACTTC.

The CDR3 spells CASYEGNEQETQYF. CDR3 in DNA: TGTGCCAGTTACGAGGGGAACGAACAAGAGACCCAGTACTTC. V and J are TRBV18 and TRBJ2-5, with D perhaps assigned TRBD1 or TRBD2 (5 bases each). Trimming took off 9 bases at V and 2 bases at J, with 16 bases between the two ends. CDR1 is KGHSH and CDR2 is LQKENI in the germline V gene. The CDR3 has 14 amino acids.

The chain recombines TRBV2 with TRBJ2-1, with D perhaps matching TRBD1 (5 bases). The germline V and J ends were trimmed by 6 bases and 0 bases, with 12 bases remaining between them. CDR1 SNHLY and CDR2 FYNNEI come from the germline V gene. The CDR3 is 15 residues long. DNA of the CDR3: TGTGCCAGCAGCAGACAGTTTAGCTCCTACAATGAGCAGTTCTTC. It codes for CASSRQFSSYNEQFF.

V and J are TRBV5-1 and TRBJ1-2; 10 bases fit TRBD1. V dropped 4 bases and J dropped 5; count of bases not matched to a gene: 11. Looked up from germline, CDR1 is SGHRS and CDR2 is YFSETQ. This CDR3 has 16 residues. The CDR3 here is CASSPGQGLWEYGYTF. CDR3 in DNA: TGCGCCAGCAGCCCGGGACAGGGGCTCTGGGAGTATGGCTACACCTTC.

The chain uses TRBV18 and TRBJ2-2; either TRBD1 or TRBD2 may fit D (5 bases each). Trimming cost V 6 bases and J 4 bases, with 12 bases left between them. The CDR3 is 14 amino acids. Germline V gene lookup returns CDR1 KGHSH and CDR2 LQKENI. The chain's CDR3 is CASSVGPFTGELFF. DNA for the CDR3: TGTGCCAGCTCGGTGGGACCTTTCACCGGGGAGCTGTTTTTT.

The chain has TRBV7-9 and TRBJ2-1; TRBD2 agrees at 7 bases. This CDR3 is 16 amino acids long. Looked up from germline, CDR1 is SEHNR and CDR2 is FQNEAQ (reference sequence). V shed 5 bases, J shed 8 bases, and the junction held 15 bases outside the gene matches. Here the CDR3 reads CASSPPGSGMGDEQFF. CDR3 in DNA: TGTGCCAGCAGCCCCCCGGGGAGCGGGATGGGAGATGAGCAGTTCTTC.

The V call is TRBV7-9, the J call TRBJ1-5, with 10 bases identical to TRBD1. Germline values: CDR1 SEHNR, CDR2 FQNEAQ (reference sequence). This CDR3 has 18 amino acids. The V and J ends lost 1 base and 2 bases, in that order; junction bases with no gene match: 8. CDR3 nucleotide sequence: TGTGCCAGCAGCTTAGTAATAGCAGGGACAGGGGGCAATCAGCCCCAGCATTTT. It codes for CASSLVIAGTGGNQPQHF.

A single count supports this clone. The CDR3 coding sequence is TGTGCCAGCAGCTCCTCAGGGAGCGGGAGCGAGCAGTACTTC. This translates into CASSSSGSGSEQYF. V is TRBV11-2 and J is TRBJ2-7; 8 bases are shared with TRBD2. Germline V gene lookup returns CDR1 SGHAT and CDR2 FQNNGV. CDR3 length: 14 amino acids. J gave up 6 bases and V 4 bases, and 8 bases lay outside the gene matches.

The chain couples TRBV25-1 to TRBJ2-6; D may be TRBD1 (6 bases). The V and J ends lost 8 bases and 2 bases respectively, with 10 bases between them. Germline loops: CDR1 MGHDK, CDR2 SYGVNS. This CDR3 region has 14 residues. Here the CDR3 reads CASSGGPGANVLTF. DNA for the CDR3: TGTGCCAGCTCTGGGGGCCCTGGGGCCAACGTCCTGACTTTC.